Listed below are T cell receptor beta chains from one sample, sequenced in a study of T cells in Graves' hyperthyroidism and ophthalmopathy. Using its own MiXCR run on the multiplex PCR reads, TCRdb lists one record per CDR3 protein. This table holds hundreds of thousands of distinct CDR3 sequences, around a quarter found once. Sequencing input: blood. These receptor sequences come from a woman in her twenties or thirties with Graves' ophthalmopathy. CDR3s leave out the opening cysteine and the closing phenylalanine or tryptophan. Expanded clones get a size class; other rows say once, few or many, or leave the size out.

size	V	J	CDR3
many	TRBV20-1	TRBJ1-1	SPGGDTEAF
.	TRBV12-3/TRBV12-4	TRBJ1-1	ASYPFRGMNTEAF
few	TRBV12-3/TRBV12-4	TRBJ2-7	ASSRGTGYEQY
.	TRBV6-2/TRBV6-3	TRBJ2-7	ASSPGQNEQY
few	TRBV28	TRBJ2-5	ASNSLAQGAGTQY
many	TRBV2	TRBJ1-6	ASTGAGQVNSPLH
.	TRBV5-1	TRBJ2-5	ASSFMRFESGGGETQY
many	TRBV12-3/TRBV12-4	TRBJ1-2	ASSPDPNGYT
.	TRBV19	TRBJ1-3	ASSPRQGWLNTIY
.	TRBV28	TRBJ2-7	ASSSDRTRSYEQY
many	TRBV6-1	TRBJ2-7	ASSATSGAYEQY
many	TRBV12-3/TRBV12-4	TRBJ2-2	ASRSENTGELF
.	TRBV2	TRBJ1-1	ASSEVRWTEAF
many	TRBV12-3/TRBV12-4	TRBJ1-3	ASSLEISGNTIY
many	TRBV20-1	TRBJ2-7	SARGTSGGDFEQY
.	TRBV6-5	TRBJ2-2	ASAQGPADTGELF
few	TRBV4-1	TRBJ2-5	ASSQDPGNQETQY
many	TRBV5-1	TRBJ1-2	ASSLESGYGYT
few	TRBV24-1	TRBJ2-2	ATSDLWGTGELF
many	TRBV20-1	TRBJ2-2	SAWRGTGELF
many	TRBV12-3/TRBV12-4	TRBJ1-5	ASSFGTQPQH
many	TRBV2	TRBJ2-7	ASKEEGEQY
many	TRBV3-1	TRBJ1-1	ASSQAGTEAF
many	TRBV30	TRBJ1-1	AWSVLVDTEAF
many	TRBV29-1	TRBJ2-7	SVEDGAGRQY
many	TRBV29-1	TRBJ2-7	SVGDTSYEQY
many	TRBV29-1	TRBJ2-7	SAKTRGEQY
.	TRBV2	TRBJ2-2	ASSGRGASGELF
once	TRBV6-2/TRBV6-3	TRBJ1-5	ASNTGVGQPQH
few	TRBV5-1	TRBJ2-2	ASSLAVLTGELF
many	TRBV19	TRBJ2-5	ASSRGTKETQY
many	TRBV3-1	TRBJ2-5	ASSHRGQYVQETQY
.	TRBV5-5	TRBJ2-7	ASSPDDLYYEQY
many	TRBV7-3	TRBJ2-6	ASSLGTGGTGANVLT
few	TRBV9	TRBJ1-1	ASSVPSGVNTEAF
many	TRBV27	TRBJ1-1	ASSSGRLNTEAF
many	TRBV2	TRBJ1-2	ASSVGVEGGYT
many	TRBV6-2/TRBV6-3	TRBJ1-2	ASSIRDNYGYT
many	TRBV6-1	TRBJ2-5	ASSEKPDTALQETQY
many	TRBV28	TRBJ1-5	ASRWGNSNQPQH
many	TRBV13	TRBJ2-7	ASSLRRGGLYEQY
.	TRBV6-1	TRBJ1-3	ASSPRNTIY
many	TRBV20-1	TRBJ1-2	SAPYRRRDGYT
many	TRBV19	TRBJ1-1	ASSARQGLNTEAF
many	TRBV4-1	TRBJ1-2	ASSQGTGVYGYT
many	TRBV4-2	TRBJ2-7	ASSQTGTGIYEQY
.	TRBV14	TRBJ2-7	ASSQGLVEY
.	TRBV7-2	TRBJ2-7	ASSLVAGEPYEQY
.	TRBV28	TRBJ1-1	ASSLWAGGENTEAF
many	TRBV7-2	TRBJ1-2	ASSPRRQEYGYT
few	TRBV25-1	TRBJ2-2	ASSGSGRHTGELC
few	TRBV12-3/TRBV12-4	TRBJ1-1	ASSAHLAGEAF
many	TRBV29-1	TRBJ2-5	SVPPPEGGQETQY